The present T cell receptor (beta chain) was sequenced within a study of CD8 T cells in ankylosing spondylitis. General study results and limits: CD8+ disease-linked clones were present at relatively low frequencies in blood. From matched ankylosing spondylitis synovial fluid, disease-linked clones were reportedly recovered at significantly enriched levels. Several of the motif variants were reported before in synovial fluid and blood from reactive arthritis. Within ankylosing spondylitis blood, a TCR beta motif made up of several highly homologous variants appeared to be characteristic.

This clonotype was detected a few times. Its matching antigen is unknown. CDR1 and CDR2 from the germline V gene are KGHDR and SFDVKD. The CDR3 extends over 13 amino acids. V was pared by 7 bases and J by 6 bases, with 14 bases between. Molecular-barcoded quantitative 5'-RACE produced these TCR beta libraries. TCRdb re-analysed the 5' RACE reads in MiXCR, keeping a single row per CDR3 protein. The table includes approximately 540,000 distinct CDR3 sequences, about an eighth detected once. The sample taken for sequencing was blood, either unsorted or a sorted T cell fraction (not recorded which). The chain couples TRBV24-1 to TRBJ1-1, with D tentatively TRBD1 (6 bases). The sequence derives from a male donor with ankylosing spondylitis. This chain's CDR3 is CATRDRLKAEAFF. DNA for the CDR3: TGTGCCACCAGGGACAGACTCAAGGCTGAAGCTTTCTTT.